This TCR beta chain appears in the sequencing data of a study of radiotherapy plus CTLA-4 blockade in lung cancer. Measured with immunoSEQ multiplex PCR; TCRdb has only the in-frame clones, and not every one. This sample yields about 98,000 clones, of which almost 90% are seen a single time; 4.5% to 5% belongs to the top ten. Trimming took off 6 bases at V and 4 bases at J, with 16 bases between the two ends. CDR3 length: 15 residues. Germline lookup yields CDR1 MNHNS and CDR2 SASEGT. This TCR was sampled from a human donor with non-small cell lung cancer that progressed on radiotherapy plus ipilimumab. The source was peripheral blood, collected from a patient treated with radiotherapy plus ipilimumab. The gene calls are TRBV6-1 and TRBJ1-5; maybe TRBD1 (5 bases). CDR3 in amino acids: CASRDEQAFNQPQHF. The CDR3 DNA sequence: TGTGCCAGCAGGGATGAACAGGCGTTTAATCAGCCCCAGCATTTT.